Listed below are T cell receptor beta chains from one sample, sequenced in a study of siplizumab effects on memory and regulatory T cells. The data were produced by immunoSEQ multiplex PCR, yet TCRdb's version contains in-frame clones alone and is incomplete. The repertoire holds about 94,000 clones, with approximately 93% as singletons. Sequenced: non-Treg CD4+ T cells sorted from blood. The receptors originated from a human donor in good health. Both conserved end residues are part of each CDR3. A D gene is named only where the DNA matches it firmly.

CASSFMSGSSYEQYF | TRBD2 | TRBJ2-7 | TRBV7-9
CASSLLGQAPEAFF | TRBD1 | TRBJ1-1 | TRBV7-9
CASSTFGTVMGGYTF | TRBD1 | TRBJ1-2 | TRBV27
CASSFGGTNTGELFF | NA | TRBJ2-2 | TRBV7-6
CASSLQGAAGNTIYF | TRBD1 | TRBJ1-3 | TRBV9
CASSLLSGTRSTDTQYF | TRBD2 | TRBJ2-3 | TRBV5-1
CSVEFSAGVSYEQYF | NA | TRBJ2-7 | TRBV29-1
CASSYRDRTEAFF | TRBD1 | TRBJ1-1 | TRBV6-6
CASSNIRQAGNTIYF | NA | TRBJ1-3 | TRBV4-1
CASSEARLVGGTDTQYF | NA | TRBJ2-3 | TRBV6-1
CASSLVGTSGKLEQFF | TRBD2 | TRBJ2-1 | TRBV7-2
CASSQPGLANNEQFF | TRBD2 | TRBJ2-1 | TRBV5-4
CASSLMMGYDTEAFF | NA | TRBJ1-1 | TRBV7-8
CASSSIYEQYF | NA | TRBJ2-7 | TRBV7-2
CASRTHTSGELFF | NA | TRBJ2-2 | TRBV6-6
CASSRGGRGLDTEAFF | NA | TRBJ1-1 | TRBV4-1
CASSFGRGPRNSPLHF | NA | TRBJ1-6 | TRBV5-8
CASSPDAASYEQYF | NA | TRBJ2-7 | TRBV5-1
CATCTLDEQFF | NA | TRBJ2-1 | TRBV19
CASSQLAGEVHTQYF | TRBD2 | TRBJ2-3 | TRBV4-1
CASSPDGGAVETQYF | TRBD2 | TRBJ2-5 | TRBV7-6
CASRGTGDTPTYF | TRBD1 | TRBJ2-7 | TRBV6-5
CASSQGWAGSYEQYF | NA | TRBJ2-7 | TRBV4-1
CAWRPGRWTNEKLFF | NA | TRBJ1-4 | TRBV30
CASRPEDFSGPQHF | NA | TRBJ1-5 | TRBV6-6
CASTPLRQGIGEQYF | TRBD1 | TRBJ2-7 | TRBV13
CASSVDVGTRNTGELFF | TRBD2 | TRBJ2-2 | TRBV9
CAWMGQNEKLFF | NA | TRBJ1-4 | TRBV30